The text below deals with one T cell receptor beta chain. Every TCR library consumed around 4,000 ng of total RNA. Incorporation of UMIs carrying a 6-nucleotide sample barcode was performed by template switching. TCRdb re-called the 5' RACE reads, yielding one record per CDR3 amino acid sequence without DNA. Its listing shows 93,000 or so distinct CDR3 sequences. This entry belongs to a study of monozygotic twins with inflammatory bowel disease. Total RNA was isolated from whole blood without T cell sorting. The CDR3 contains 16 residues. Germline values: CDR1 SGHRS, CDR2 YFSETQ. V usage is TRBV5-1 and J usage is TRBJ1-1. Sequenced input: blood. The receptor's source is a human donor with ulcerative colitis or Crohn's disease, or a healthy co-twin of an affected twin (not recorded which). CDR3 protein: CASSLVPAAMNTEAFF.